What follows are 26 T cell receptor beta chains derived from one specimen sequenced in a study of shared clonotypes between healthy human individuals. Libraries were prepared by immunoSEQ multiplex PCR; TCRdb keeps only in-frame clonotypes and omits some of them. The sample lists more than 2 million clones; around 95% were seen once. Material: naive CD4+ T cells sorted from blood. Subset meaning: CD45RA+ positively selected. All receptors come from a man aged 18-30 years in good health.

This rearrangement joins TRBV14 to TRBJ2-5; 8 bases are a match to TRBD2. After removal of 4 bases from V and 1 base from J, the junction contained 11 bases not matched to a gene. CDR3 size: 17 residues. The germline V gene encodes CDR1 SGHDN and CDR2 FVKESK. CDR3 sequence: CASSRGATTSGQETQYF. CDR3 in DNA: TGTGCCAGCAGCCGAGGAGCAACTACTAGCGGCCAAGAGACCCAGTACTTC.

V usage is TRBV10-3 and J usage is TRBJ2-3; 14 nucleotides align to TRBD2. CDR1 is ENHRY, CDR2 SYGVKD, per germline. The CDR3 consists of 15 residues. Losses at the gene ends were 10 bases for V and 2 bases for J; bases not matched to a gene: 5. The DNA of the CDR3 is TGTGCCACAGGGACTAGCGGGAGTGCCACAGATACGCAGTATTTT. The encoded protein is CATGTSGSATDTQYF.

The chain carries TRBV19 and TRBJ1-3; D is unresolved. The CDR3 is 15 residues long. Germline V lookup: CDR1 LNHDA, CDR2 SQIVND (reference sequence). V lost 1 base to trimming and J lost 2 bases, with 9 bases between them. The chain's CDR3 is CASSIAGAAGNTIYF. CDR3 in DNA: TGTGCCAGTAGTATAGCGGGAGCGGCTGGAAACACCATATATTTT. Together with reference TRBV19 and TRBJ1-3, the CDR3 gives the full variable domain: DGGITQSPKYLFRKEGQNVTLSCEQNLNHDAMYWYRQDPGQGLRLIYYSQIVNDFQKGDIAEGYSVSREKKESFPLTVTSAQKNPTAFYLCASSIAGAAGNTIYFGEGSWLTVV.

V and J are TRBV30 and TRBJ2-7; D remains ambiguous. This CDR3 region has 12 residues. The V end was cut by 1 base, the J end by 6 bases, with 10 bases between. CDR1 is GTSNPN and CDR2 is SVGIG in the germline V gene (reference sequence). CDR3: CAWSADGVEQYF. The DNA for the CDR3 is TGTGCCTGGAGTGCGGACGGAGTCGAGCAGTACTTC.

The chain couples TRBV11-2 to TRBJ2-5; D ambiguous. The CDR3 contains 14 residues. Germline values: CDR1 SGHAT, CDR2 FQNNGV. The germline V and J ends were trimmed by 5 bases and 1 base, with 11 bases remaining between them. CDR3 in DNA: TGTGCCAGCAGCCATTTACGGGCCCAAGAGACCCAGTACTTC. Its translation: CASSHLRAQETQYF.

The J gene is TRBJ1-5, the V gene TRBV30, with 7 bases that match TRBD1. V shed 5 bases and J 4 bases; nucleotides not matched to a gene: 14. The germline V gene encodes CDR1 GTSNPN and CDR2 SVGIG (reference sequence). The CDR3 is 16 amino acids. CDR3 DNA sequence: TGTGCCTGGTGTGACCCCCGGACAGGAAATAATCAGCCCCAGCATTTT. It encodes CAWCDPRTGNNQPQHF.

The chain recombines TRBV6-5 with TRBJ2-7, with TRBD2 as a possible D gene (5 bases). Trimming took 2 bases from V and 2 from J, leaving 13 bases between them. CDR1 and CDR2 (germline): MNHEY, SVGAGI. The CDR3 has 15 residues. The CDR3, as DNA: TGTGCCAGCAGTTACGATGCGGGCGCAACCTACGAGCAGTACTTC. Protein: CASSYDAGATYEQYF.

The chain links TRBV11-2 to TRBJ1-1, with unresolved D. CDR1 SGHAT and CDR2 FQNNGV come from the germline V gene. Trimming stripped 5 bases from V and 1 base from J, with 14 bases between. The CDR3 length is 15 residues. CDR3 nucleotides: TGTGCCAGCAGCCCGTCTGTCCTGCAGAACACTGAAGCTTTCTTT. Its translation: CASSPSVLQNTEAFF.

The gene calls are TRBV10-3 and TRBJ1-4, with a possible D match to TRBD1 (5 bases). CDR1 is ENHRY and CDR2 is SYGVKD in the germline V gene. This CDR3 is 12 amino acids long. V was trimmed by 5 bases and J by 8 bases, leaving 9 bases between them. The CDR3 here is CAISSGAEKLFF. In DNA form, the CDR3 reads TGTGCCATCAGTTCTGGGGCAGAAAAACTGTTTTTT.

The chain is built from TRBV28 and TRBJ2-7; D may be TRBD2 (5 bases). Germline-derived CDR1 and CDR2 are MDHEN and SYDVKM. The V end lost 4 bases, the J end lost 3 bases, and 10 bases lay between the germline ends. This CDR3 region has 13 residues. DNA of the CDR3: TGTGCCAGCAGTTCGTTCGGGATCTACGAGCAGTACTTC. It translates to CASSSFGIYEQYF.

V gene TRBV4-1 combines with J gene TRBJ1-1; 8 bases are a match to TRBD1. This CDR3 contains 15 residues. With 0 bases clipped from V and 4 bases from J, the junction kept 4 bases outside the gene matches. The germline V gene encodes CDR1 MGHRA and CDR2 YSYEKL. The CDR3 sequence is CASSQDQGARTEAFF. DNA for the CDR3: TGCGCCAGCAGCCAAGATCAGGGGGCACGCACTGAAGCTTTCTTT.

The genes are TRBV7-2 and TRBJ2-7, with D possibly being TRBD1 or TRBD2 (5 bases each). Germline V gene lookup returns CDR1 SGHTA and CDR2 FQGNSA. Trimming cost V 1 base and J 2 bases, with 12 bases left between them. There are 15 residues in the CDR3. CDR3 DNA: TGTGCCAGCAGCTTAGTGGGGGACGGTCCCTACGAGCAGTACTTC. Translating gives CASSLVGDGPYEQYF.

J is TRBJ2-5 and V is TRBV11-3; TRBD2 matches 9 bases. V was pared by 5 bases and J by 5 bases, with 12 bases of the junction left unmatched. Germline CDR1 reads SGHNT; CDR2 reads YENEEA. This CDR3 is 16 amino acids long. DNA for the CDR3: TGTGCCAGCAGCCCGGGGATTAGCGGGAGTACTGAGACCCAGTACTTC. This translates into CASSPGISGSTETQYF.

Comment on this clone: Other DNA sequences from this sample encode an identical CDR3 as well. The chain has TRBV6-6 and TRBJ2-1, with TRBD2 matching over 10 bases. CDR1 is MNHNY and CDR2 is SVGAGI in the germline V gene (reference sequence). CDR3 length: 14 amino acids. Losses at the gene ends were 8 bases for V and 4 bases for J; bases not matched to a gene: 5. The CDR3 DNA is TGTGCCAGCTCCCGGACTAGCGGTTACAATGAGCAGTTCTTC. Residues: CASSRTSGYNEQFF.

Points on this clone: The same CDR3 can be traced to other DNA sequences in this sample. J is TRBJ1-1 and V is TRBV6-5, with D possibly matching TRBD1 (6 bases). Germline V lookup: CDR1 MNHEY, CDR2 SVGAGI. There are 14 residues in the CDR3. Deletions cut 6 bases from V and 0 bases from J, with 11 bases between. CDR3: CASSPDSLNTEAFF. In DNA form, the CDR3 reads TGTGCCAGCAGCCCGGACAGCTTGAACACTGAAGCTTTCTTT.

The rearrangement links TRBV15 to TRBJ2-2; 9 nucleotides match TRBD2. The CDR3 is 16 residues long. Losses at the gene ends were 7 bases for V and 7 bases for J; bases not matched to a gene: 13. Germline values: CDR1 LNHNV, CDR2 YYDKDF (reference sequence). The CDR3 DNA reads TGTGCCACCAAGAGGGCAGGAGCGGGAGGAGTCGGGGAGCTGTTTTTT. Its protein product is CATKRAGAGGVGELFF. Full variable domain (outside the CDR3, taken from reference TRBV15 and TRBJ2-2): DAMVIQNPRYQVTQFGKPVTLSCSQTLNHNVMYWYQQKSSQAPKLLFHYYDKDFNNEADTPDNFQSRRPNTSFCFLDIRSPGLGDTAMYLCATKRAGAGGVGELFFGEGSRLTVL.

The J gene is TRBJ2-2, the V gene TRBV30; TRBD1 matches at 8 bases. The CDR3 length is 15 residues. J was trimmed by 0 bases and V by 5 bases; bases with no gene match: 5. Germline CDR1 is GTSNPN and CDR2 is SVGIG (reference sequence). CDR3 region: CAWESGGANTGELFF. CDR3 nucleotide sequence: TGTGCCTGGGAATCAGGGGGCGCGAACACCGGGGAGCTGTTTTTT.

The chain links TRBV27 to TRBJ2-7; 10 bases map to TRBD1. Looked up from germline, CDR1 is MNHEY and CDR2 is SMNVEV (reference sequence). The CDR3 spans 13 residues. Trimming cost V 5 bases and J 7 bases; bases outside gene matches: 5. Here the CDR3 DNA reads TGTGCCAGCAGTCGGACAGGGGGATGGGAGCAGTACTTC. Residues: CASSRTGGWEQYF.

The genes are TRBV10-2 and TRBJ2-3, with 8 positions matching TRBD2. The CDR3 is 14 amino acids. V lost 7 bases to trimming and J lost 2 bases; unmatched junction nucleotides: 5. Germline CDR1 WSHSY, CDR2 SAAADI. The CDR3 nucleotides read TGCGCCAGCAAAATAGCGGGACCCACAGATACGCAGTATTTT. Residues: CASKIAGPTDTQYF.

This clone has a single count. The gene calls are TRBV10-3 and TRBJ2-1, with 7 bases identical to TRBD1. The CDR3 extends over 14 amino acids. Trimming took 5 bases from V and 5 from J; bases not matched to a gene: 6. CDR1 is ENHRY and CDR2 is SYGVKD in the germline V gene. The CDR3: CAISTGVKNNEQFF. The CDR3 bases are TGTGCCATCAGTACAGGGGTGAAGAACAATGAGCAGTTCTTC.

This chain links TRBV7-2 with TRBJ1-5; the D is unclear. Germline V gene sequence: CDR1 SGHTA, CDR2 FQGNSA. The CDR3 spans 13 residues. V lost 0 bases and J 4 bases, leaving 4 bases between the germline ends. The CDR3 loop is CASSLAWNQPQHF. The CDR3 DNA reads as TGTGCCAGCAGCTTAGCGTGGAATCAGCCCCAGCATTTT. The full variable domain, rest sourced from reference TRBV7-2 and TRBJ1-5, is GAGVSQSPSNKVTEKGKDVELRCDPISGHTALYWYRQSLGQGLEFLIYFQGNSAPDKSGLPSDRFSAERTGGSVSTLTIQRTQQEDSAVYLCASSLAWNQPQHFGDGTRLSIL.

The chain couples TRBV4-1 to TRBJ2-6; possibly TRBD2 for D (6 bases). The V end lost 4 bases, the J end lost 0 bases, and 10 bases lay between the germline ends. Germline V gene sequence: CDR1 MGHRA, CDR2 YSYEKL. The CDR3 contains 16 residues. The CDR3 DNA follows: TGCGCCAGCAGCCTGACGGGGGACTCTGGGGCCAACGTCCTGACTTTC. This gives the protein CASSLTGDSGANVLTF.

As to this clone: At the DNA level, this CDR3 is encoded by other sequences in the same sample as well. The rearrangement links TRBV2 to TRBJ1-1; possibly TRBD1 for D (5 bases). Trimming pared 3 bases from V and 5 bases from J, leaving 10 bases between. The CDR3 is made up of 13 amino acids. The germline V gene encodes CDR1 SNHLY and CDR2 FYNNEI. The CDR3 protein is CASSESGSTEAFF. CDR3 bases: TGTGCCAGCAGTGAGTCAGGGAGTACTGAAGCTTTCTTT.

The V call is TRBV30, the J call TRBJ2-1, with 15 bases matching TRBD2. The CDR3 sequence is 16 residues long. Germline V gene lookup returns CDR1 GTSNPN and CDR2 SVGIG (reference sequence). The junction had 10 bases not matched to a gene; V was cut back by 6 bases and J by 7 bases. The CDR3 DNA reads as TGTGCCTGTTCGGGACTAGCGGGGGGCCAGGGAAATGAGCAGTTCTTC. Protein: CACSGLAGGQGNEQFF. The full variable domain, rest sourced from reference TRBV30 and TRBJ2-1, is SQTIHQWPATLVQPVGSPLSLECTVEGTSNPNLYWYRQAAGRGLQLLFYSVGIGQISSEVPQNLSASRPQDRQFILSSKKLLLSDSGFYLCACSGLAGGQGNEQFFGPGTRLTVL.

A note on this clone: The sample carries other DNA sequences with the same CDR3. This chain joins TRBV30 and TRBJ2-1, with D unresolved. The CDR3 has 13 residues. Germline lookup yields CDR1 GTSNPN and CDR2 SVGIG (reference sequence). The V gene lost 2 bases and the J gene lost 2 bases, with 7 bases spanning the gap. DNA for the CDR3: TGTGCCTGGAGTCCAGGCCCCTACAATGAGCAGTTCTTC. Amino acid sequence: CAWSPGPYNEQFF.

In DNA form, the CDR3 reads TGTGCCACCAGCAATTACGAGGGTTACAATGAGCAGTTCTTC. This translates into CATSNYEGYNEQFF. The chain employs TRBV15 and TRBJ2-1; TRBD2 might be the D (5 bases). The germline CDR1 and CDR2 sequences are LNHNV and YYDKDF (reference sequence). V shed 4 bases and J shed 4 bases, with 11 bases lying between them. The CDR3 spans 14 residues.